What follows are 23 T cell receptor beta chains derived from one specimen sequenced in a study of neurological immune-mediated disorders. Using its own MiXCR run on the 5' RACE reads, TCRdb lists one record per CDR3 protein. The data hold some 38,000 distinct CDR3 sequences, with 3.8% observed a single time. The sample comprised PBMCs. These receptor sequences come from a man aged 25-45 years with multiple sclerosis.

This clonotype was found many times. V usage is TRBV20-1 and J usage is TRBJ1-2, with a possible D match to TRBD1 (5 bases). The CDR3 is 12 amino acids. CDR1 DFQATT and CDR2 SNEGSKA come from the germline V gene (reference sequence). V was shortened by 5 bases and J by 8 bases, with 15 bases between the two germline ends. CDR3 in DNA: TGCAGTGCTCCAACGACGTGGGGGGGCTACACCTTC. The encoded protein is CSAPTTWGGYTF.

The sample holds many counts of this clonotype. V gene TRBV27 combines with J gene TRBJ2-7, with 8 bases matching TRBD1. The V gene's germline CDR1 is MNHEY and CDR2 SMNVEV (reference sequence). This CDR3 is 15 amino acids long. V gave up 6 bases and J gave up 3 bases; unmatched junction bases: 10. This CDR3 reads CASRLSTGAHYEQYF. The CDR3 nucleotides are TGTGCCAGCAGACTATCGACAGGGGCTCACTACGAGCAGTACTTC.

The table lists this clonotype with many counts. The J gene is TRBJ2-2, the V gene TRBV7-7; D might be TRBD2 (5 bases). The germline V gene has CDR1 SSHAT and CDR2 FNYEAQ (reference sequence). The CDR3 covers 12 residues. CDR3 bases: TGTGCTAGCGCTACGAACACCGGGGAGCTGTTTTTT. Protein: CASATNTGELFF.

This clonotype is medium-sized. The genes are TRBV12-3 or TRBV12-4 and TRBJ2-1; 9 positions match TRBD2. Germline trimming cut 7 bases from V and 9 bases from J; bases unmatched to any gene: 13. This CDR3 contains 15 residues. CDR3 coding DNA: TGTGCCAGCAAAATGACTAGCGGTCTACAGGGTGAGCAGTTCTTC. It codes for CASKMTSGLQGEQFF.

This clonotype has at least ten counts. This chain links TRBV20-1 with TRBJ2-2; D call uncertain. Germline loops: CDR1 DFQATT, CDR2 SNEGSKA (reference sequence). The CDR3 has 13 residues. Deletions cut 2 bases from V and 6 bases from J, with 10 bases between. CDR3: CSARHVSAGELFF. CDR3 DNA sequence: TGCAGTGCTAGACACGTGTCTGCCGGGGAGCTGTTTTTT.

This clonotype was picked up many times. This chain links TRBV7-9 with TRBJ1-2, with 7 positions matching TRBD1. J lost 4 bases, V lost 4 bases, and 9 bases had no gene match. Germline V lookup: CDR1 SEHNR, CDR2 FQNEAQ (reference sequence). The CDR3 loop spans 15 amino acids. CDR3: CASSSSGTVSYGYTF. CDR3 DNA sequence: TGTGCCAGCAGCTCGTCCGGGACAGTAAGCTATGGCTACACCTTC.

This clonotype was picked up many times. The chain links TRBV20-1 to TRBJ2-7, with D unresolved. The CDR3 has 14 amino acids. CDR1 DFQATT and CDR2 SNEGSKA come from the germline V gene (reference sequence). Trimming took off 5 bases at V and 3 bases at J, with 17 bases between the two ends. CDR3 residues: CSAANPGRGYEQYF. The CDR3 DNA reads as TGCAGTGCTGCGAACCCTGGCCGCGGCTACGAGCAGTACTTC.

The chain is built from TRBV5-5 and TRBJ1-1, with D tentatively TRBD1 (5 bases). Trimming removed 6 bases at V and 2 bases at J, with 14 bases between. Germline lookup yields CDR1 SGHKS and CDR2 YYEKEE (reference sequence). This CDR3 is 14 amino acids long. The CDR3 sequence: CASNQGTANTEAFF. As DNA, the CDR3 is TGTGCCAGCAACCAGGGTACAGCTAACACTGAAGCTTTCTTT. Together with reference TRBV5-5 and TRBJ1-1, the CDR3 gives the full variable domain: DAGVTQSPTHLIKTRGQQVTLRCSPISGHKSVSWYQQVLGQGPQFIFQYYEKEERGRGNFPDRFSARQFPNYSSELNVNALLLGDSALYLCASNQGTANTEAFFGQGTRLTVV.

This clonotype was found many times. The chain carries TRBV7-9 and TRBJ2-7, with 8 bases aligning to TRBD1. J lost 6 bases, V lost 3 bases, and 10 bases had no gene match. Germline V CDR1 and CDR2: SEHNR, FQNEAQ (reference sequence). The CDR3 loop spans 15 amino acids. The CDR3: CASSLEGQVFIEQYF. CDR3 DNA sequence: TGTGCCAGCAGCTTGGAGGGACAGGTGTTTATCGAGCAGTACTTC. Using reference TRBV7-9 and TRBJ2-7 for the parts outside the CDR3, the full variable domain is DTGVSQNPRHKITKRGQNVTFRCDPISEHNRLYWYRQTLGQGPEFLTYFQNEAQLEKSRLLSDRFSAERPKGSFSTLEIQRTEQGDSAMYLCASSLEGQVFIEQYFGPGTRLTVT.

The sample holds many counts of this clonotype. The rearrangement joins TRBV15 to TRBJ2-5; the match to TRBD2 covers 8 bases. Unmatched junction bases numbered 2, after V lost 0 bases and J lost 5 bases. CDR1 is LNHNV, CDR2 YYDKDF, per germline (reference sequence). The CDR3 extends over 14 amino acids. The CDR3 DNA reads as TGTGCCACCAGCAGAGAAAGCGGGGGTGAGACCCAGTACTTC. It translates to CATSRESGGETQYF.

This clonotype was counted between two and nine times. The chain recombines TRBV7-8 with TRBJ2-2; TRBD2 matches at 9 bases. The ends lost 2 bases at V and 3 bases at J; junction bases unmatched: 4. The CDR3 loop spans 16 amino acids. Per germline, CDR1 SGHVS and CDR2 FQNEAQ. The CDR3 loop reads CASSLRRGGDTGELFF. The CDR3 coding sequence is TGTGCCAGCAGCTTACGGCGGGGGGGCGACACCGGGGAGCTGTTTTTT.

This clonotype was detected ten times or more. In DNA form, the CDR3 reads TGCGCCAGCAGCTTGGACGGACAGCCAACCCAAGAGACCCAGTACTTC. This translates into CASSLDGQPTQETQYF. This chain links TRBV5-1 with TRBJ2-5, with a tentative D call TRBD1 (6 bases). V lost 0 bases and J 1 base, leaving 13 bases between the germline ends. The CDR3 has 16 residues. Germline V gene data show CDR1 as SGHRS and CDR2 as YFSETQ.

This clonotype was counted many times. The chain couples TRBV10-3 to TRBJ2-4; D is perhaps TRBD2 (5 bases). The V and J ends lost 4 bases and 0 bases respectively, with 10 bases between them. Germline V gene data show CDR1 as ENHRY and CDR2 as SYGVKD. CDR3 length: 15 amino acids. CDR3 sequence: CAISGSGIAKNIQYF. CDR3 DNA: TGTGCCATCAGTGGCTCCGGGATAGCCAAAAACATTCAGTACTTC.

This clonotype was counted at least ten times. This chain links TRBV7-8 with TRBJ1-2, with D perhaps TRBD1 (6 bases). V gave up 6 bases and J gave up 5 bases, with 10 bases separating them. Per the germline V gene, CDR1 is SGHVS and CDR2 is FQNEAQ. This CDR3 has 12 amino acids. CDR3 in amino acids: CASSVGQYGYTF. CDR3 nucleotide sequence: TGTGCCAGCAGTGTAGGACAGTATGGCTACACCTTC.

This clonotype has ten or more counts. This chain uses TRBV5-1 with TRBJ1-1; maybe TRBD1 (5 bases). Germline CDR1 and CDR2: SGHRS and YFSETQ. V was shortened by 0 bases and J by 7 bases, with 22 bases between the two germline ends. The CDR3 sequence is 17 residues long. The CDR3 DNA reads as TGCGCCAGCAGCTTGGTGTCAGGGTGGGGAAGTGGGCATGAAGCTTTCTTT. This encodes CASSLVSGWGSGHEAFF.

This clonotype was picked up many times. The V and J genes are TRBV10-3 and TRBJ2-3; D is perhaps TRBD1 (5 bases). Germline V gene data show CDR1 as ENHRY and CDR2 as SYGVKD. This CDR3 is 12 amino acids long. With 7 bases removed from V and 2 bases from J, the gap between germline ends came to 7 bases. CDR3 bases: TGTGCCATCAAACAGGCCACAGATACGCAGTATTTT. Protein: CAIKQATDTQYF.

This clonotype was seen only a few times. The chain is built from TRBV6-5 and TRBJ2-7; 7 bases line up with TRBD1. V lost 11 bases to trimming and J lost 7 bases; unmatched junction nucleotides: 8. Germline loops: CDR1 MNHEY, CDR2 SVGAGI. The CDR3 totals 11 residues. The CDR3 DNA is TGTGCCGTAATACAGGGGATTGAGCAGTACTTC. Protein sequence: CAVIQGIEQYF.

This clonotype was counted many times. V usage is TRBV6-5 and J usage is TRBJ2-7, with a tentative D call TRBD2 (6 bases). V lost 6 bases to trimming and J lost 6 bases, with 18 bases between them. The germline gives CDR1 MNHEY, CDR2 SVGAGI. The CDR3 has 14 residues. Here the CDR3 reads CASRVQRAVIEQYF. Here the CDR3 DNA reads TGTGCCAGCAGAGTCCAGCGGGCGGTTATCGAGCAGTACTTC.

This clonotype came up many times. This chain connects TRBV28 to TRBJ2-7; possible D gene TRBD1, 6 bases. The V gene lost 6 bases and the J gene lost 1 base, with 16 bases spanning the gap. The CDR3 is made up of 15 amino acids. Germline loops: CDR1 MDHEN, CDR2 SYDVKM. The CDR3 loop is CASRLAGTSSYEQYF. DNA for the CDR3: TGTGCCAGCAGGCTAGCCGGGACATCTTCCTACGAGCAGTACTTC.

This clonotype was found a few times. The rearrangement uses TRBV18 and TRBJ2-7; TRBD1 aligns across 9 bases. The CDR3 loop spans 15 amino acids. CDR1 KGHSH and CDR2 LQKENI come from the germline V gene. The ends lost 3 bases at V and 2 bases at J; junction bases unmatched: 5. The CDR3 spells CASSPPGQGTYEQYF. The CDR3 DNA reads TGTGCCAGCTCACCCCCAGGACAGGGGACCTACGAGCAGTACTTC.

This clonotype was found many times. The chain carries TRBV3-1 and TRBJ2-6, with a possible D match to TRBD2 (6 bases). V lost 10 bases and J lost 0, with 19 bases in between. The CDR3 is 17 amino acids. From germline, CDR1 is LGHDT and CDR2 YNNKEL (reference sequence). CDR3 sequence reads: CATMGGDGSSGANVLTF. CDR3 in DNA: TGTGCCACCATGGGCGGCGACGGGAGCTCTGGGGCCAACGTCCTGACTTTC.

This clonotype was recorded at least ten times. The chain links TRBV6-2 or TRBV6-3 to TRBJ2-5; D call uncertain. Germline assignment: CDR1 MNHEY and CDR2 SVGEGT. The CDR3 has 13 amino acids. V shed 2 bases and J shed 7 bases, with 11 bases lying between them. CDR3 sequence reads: CASSYVTSGTQYF. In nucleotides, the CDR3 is TGTGCCAGCAGTTACGTAACCTCGGGGACCCAGTACTTC.

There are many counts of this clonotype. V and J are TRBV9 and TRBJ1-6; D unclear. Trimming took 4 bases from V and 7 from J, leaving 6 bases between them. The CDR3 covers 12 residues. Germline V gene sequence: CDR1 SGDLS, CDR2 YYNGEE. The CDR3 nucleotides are TGTGCCAGCAGCCCAAGCAATTCACCCCTCCACTTT. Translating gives CASSPSNSPLHF.